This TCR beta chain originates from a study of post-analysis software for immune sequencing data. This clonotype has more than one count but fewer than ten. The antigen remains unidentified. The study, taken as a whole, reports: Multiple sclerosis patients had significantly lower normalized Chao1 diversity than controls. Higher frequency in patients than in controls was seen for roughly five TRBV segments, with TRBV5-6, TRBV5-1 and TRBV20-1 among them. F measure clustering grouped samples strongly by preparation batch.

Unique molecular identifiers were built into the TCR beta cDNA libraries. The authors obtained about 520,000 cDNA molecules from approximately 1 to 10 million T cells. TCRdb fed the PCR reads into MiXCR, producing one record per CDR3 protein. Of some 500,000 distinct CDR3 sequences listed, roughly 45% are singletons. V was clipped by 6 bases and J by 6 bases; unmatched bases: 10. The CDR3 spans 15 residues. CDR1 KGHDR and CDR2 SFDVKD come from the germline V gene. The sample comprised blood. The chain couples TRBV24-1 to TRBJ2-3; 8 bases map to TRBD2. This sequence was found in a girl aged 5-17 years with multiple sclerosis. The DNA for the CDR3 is TGTGCCACCAGTTCCGGCGGGGGGTCCTCGGATACGCAGTATTTT. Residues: CATSSGGGSSDTQYF.